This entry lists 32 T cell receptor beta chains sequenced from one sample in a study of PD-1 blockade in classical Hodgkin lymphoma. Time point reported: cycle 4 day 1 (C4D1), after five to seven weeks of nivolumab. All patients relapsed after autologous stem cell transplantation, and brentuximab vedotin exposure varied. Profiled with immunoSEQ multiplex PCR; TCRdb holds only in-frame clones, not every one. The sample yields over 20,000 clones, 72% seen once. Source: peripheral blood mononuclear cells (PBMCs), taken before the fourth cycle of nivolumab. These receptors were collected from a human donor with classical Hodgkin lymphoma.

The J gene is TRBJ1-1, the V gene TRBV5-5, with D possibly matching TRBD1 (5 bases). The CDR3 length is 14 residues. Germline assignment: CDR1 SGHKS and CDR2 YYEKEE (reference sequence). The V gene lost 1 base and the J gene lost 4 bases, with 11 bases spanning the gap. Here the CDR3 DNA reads TGTGCCAGCAGCTTGAGGGGTTTGGGCACTGAAGCTTTCTTT. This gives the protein CASSLRGLGTEAFF.

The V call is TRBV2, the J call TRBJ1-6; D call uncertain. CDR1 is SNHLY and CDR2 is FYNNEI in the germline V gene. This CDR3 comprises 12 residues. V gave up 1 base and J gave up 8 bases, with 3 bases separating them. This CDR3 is CASSEDYSPLHF. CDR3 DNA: TGTGCCAGCAGTGAAGACTATTCACCCCTCCACTTT.

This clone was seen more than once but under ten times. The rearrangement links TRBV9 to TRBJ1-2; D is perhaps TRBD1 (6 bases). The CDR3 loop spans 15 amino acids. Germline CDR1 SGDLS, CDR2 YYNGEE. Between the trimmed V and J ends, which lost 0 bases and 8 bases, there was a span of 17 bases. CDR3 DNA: TGTGCCAGCAGCGTAGATGCTCAGGGGACGAGGGGCTACACCTTC. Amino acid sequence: CASSVDAQGTRGYTF.

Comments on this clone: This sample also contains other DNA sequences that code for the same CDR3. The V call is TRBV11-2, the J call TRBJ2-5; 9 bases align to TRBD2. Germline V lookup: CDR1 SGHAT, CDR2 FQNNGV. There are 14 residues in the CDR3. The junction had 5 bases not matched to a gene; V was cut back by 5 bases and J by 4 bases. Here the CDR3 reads CASSRGGATETQYF. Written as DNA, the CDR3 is TGTGCCAGCAGCCGCGGGGGGGCAACAGAGACCCAGTACTTC.

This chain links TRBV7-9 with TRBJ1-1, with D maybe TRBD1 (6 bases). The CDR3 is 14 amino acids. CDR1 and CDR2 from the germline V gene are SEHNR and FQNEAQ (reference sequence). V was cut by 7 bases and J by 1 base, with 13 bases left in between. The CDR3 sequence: CASMNRGGNTEAFF. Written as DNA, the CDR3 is TGTGCCAGCATGAACCGAGGGGGGAACACTGAAGCTTTCTTT.

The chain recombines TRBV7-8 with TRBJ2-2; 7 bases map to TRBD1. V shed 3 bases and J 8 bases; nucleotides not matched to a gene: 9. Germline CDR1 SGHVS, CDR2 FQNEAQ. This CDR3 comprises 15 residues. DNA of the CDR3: TGTGCCAGCAGCTTCTTCGACAGGGTAGTAGGGGAGCTGTTTTTT. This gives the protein CASSFFDRVVGELFF.

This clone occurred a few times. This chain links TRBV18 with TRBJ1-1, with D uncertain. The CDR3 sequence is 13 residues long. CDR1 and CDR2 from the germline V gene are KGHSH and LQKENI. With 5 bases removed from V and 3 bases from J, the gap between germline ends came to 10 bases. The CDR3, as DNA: TGTGCCAGCTCATCGGACTCCTACACTGAAGCTTTCTTT. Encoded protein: CASSSDSYTEAFF. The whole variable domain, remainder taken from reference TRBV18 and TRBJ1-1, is NAGVMQNPRHLVRRRGQEARLRCSPMKGHSHVYWYRQLPEEGLKFMVYLQKENIIDESGMPKERFSAEFPKEGPSILRIQQVVRGDSAAYFCASSSDSYTEAFFGQGTRLTVV.

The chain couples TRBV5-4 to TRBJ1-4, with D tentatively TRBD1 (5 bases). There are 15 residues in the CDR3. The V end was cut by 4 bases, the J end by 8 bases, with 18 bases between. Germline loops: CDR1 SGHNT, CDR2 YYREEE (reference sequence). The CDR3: CASSRGGERKEKLFF. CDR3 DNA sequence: TGTGCCAGCAGCCGCGGGGGGGAGAGGAAGGAAAAACTGTTTTTT.

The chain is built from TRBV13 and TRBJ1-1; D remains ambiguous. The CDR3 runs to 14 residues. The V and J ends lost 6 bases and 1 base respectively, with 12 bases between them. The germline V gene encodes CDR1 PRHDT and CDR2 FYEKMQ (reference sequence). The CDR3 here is CASSGAGGNTEAFF. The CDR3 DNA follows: TGTGCCAGCAGTGGCGCAGGCGGGAACACTGAAGCTTTCTTT.

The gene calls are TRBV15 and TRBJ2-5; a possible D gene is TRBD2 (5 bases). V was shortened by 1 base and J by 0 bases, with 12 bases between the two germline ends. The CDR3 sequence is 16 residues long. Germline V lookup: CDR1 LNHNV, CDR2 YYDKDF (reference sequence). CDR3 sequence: CATSRGKGGYQETQYF. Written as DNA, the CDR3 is TGTGCCACCAGCAGAGGGAAGGGCGGGTACCAAGAGACCCAGTACTTC.

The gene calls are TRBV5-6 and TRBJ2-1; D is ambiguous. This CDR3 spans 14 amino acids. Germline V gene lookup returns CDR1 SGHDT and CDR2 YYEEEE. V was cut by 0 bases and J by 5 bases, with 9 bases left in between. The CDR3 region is CASSLGLVDNEQFF. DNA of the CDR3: TGTGCCAGCAGCTTGGGGCTAGTTGACAATGAGCAGTTCTTC.

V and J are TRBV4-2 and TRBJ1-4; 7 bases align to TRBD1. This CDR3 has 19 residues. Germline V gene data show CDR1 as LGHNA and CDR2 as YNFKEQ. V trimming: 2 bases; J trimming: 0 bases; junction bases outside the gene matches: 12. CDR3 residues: CASSQRNRDSLATNEKLFF. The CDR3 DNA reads TGTGCCAGCAGCCAACGGAATCGGGACAGCCTTGCAACTAATGAAAAACTGTTTTTT.

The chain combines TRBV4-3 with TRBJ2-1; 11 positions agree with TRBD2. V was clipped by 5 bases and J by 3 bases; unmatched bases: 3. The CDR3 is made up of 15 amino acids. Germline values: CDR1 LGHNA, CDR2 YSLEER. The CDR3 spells CASSYGTSGYNEQFF. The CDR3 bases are TGCGCCAGCAGCTACGGGACTAGCGGCTACAATGAGCAGTTCTTC.

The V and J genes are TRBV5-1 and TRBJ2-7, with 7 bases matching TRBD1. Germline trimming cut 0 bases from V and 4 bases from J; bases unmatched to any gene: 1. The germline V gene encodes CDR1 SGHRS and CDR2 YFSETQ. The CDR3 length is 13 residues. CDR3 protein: CASSLETGYEQYV. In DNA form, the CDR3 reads TGCGCCAGCAGCTTGGAGACAGGGTACGAGCAGTACGTC.

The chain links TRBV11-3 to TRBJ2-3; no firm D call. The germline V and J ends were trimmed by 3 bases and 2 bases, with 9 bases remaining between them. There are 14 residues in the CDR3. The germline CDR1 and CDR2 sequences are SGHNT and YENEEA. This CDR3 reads CASSFGPATDTQYF. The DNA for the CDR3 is TGTGCCAGCAGCTTCGGCCCGGCCACAGATACGCAGTATTTT.

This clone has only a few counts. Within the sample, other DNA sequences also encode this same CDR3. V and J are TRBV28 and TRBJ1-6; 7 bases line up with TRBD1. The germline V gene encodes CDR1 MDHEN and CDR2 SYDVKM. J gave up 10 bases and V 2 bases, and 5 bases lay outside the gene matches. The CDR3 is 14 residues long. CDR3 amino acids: CASSLDRESSPLHF. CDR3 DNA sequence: TGTGCCAGCAGTTTAGACAGGGAGAGCTCACCCCTCCACTTT.

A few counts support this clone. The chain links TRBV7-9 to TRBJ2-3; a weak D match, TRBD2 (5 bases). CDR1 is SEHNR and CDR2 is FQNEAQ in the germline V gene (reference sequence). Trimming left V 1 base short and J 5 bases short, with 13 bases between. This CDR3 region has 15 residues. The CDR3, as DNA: TGTGCCAGCAGCTTAGAGGTAGCTCGGGAAGATACGCAGTATTTT. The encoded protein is CASSLEVAREDTQYF.

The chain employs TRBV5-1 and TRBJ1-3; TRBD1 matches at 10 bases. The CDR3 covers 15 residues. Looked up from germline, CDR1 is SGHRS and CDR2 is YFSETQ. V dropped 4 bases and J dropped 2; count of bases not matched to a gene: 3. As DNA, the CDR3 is TGCGCCAGCAGCGGCGGGACAGGGGCTGGAAACACCATATATTTT. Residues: CASSGGTGAGNTIYF.

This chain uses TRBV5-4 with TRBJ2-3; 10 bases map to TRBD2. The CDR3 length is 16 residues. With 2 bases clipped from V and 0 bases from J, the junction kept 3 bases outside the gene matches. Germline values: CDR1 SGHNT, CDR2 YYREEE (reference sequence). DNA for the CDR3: TGTGCCAGCAGCTTTAGAGCGGGGGGGAGCACAGATACGCAGTATTTT. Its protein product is CASSFRAGGSTDTQYF.

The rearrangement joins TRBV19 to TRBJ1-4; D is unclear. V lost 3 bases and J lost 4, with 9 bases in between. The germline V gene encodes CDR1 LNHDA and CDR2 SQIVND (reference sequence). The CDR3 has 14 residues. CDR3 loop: CASSMWRDNEKLFF. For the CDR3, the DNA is TGTGCCAGTAGTATGTGGAGGGATAATGAAAAACTGTTTTTT.

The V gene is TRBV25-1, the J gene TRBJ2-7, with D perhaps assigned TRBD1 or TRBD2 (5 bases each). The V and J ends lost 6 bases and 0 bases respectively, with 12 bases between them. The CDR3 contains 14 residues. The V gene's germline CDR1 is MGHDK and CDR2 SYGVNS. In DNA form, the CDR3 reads TGTGCCAGCAGCGGGGCCGTTGGCTCCTACGAGCAGTACTTC. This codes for CASSGAVGSYEQYF.

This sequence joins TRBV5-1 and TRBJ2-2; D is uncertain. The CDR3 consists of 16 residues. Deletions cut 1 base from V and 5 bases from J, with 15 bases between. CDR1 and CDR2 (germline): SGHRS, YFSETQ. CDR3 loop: CASSLRPDRSTGELFF. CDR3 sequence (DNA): TGCGCCAGCAGCTTGAGGCCGGACCGGAGTACCGGGGAGCTGTTTTTT. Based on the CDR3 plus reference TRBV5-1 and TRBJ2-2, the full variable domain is KAGVTQTPRYLIKTRGQQVTLSCSPISGHRSVSWYQQTPGQGLQFLFEYFSETQRNKGNFPGRFSGRQFSNSRSEMNVSTLELGDSALYLCASSLRPDRSTGELFFGEGSRLTVL.

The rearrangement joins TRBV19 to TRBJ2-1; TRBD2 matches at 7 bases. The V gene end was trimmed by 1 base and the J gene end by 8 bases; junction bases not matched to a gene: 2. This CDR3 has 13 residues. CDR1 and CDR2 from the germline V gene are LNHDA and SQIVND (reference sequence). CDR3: CASSIVGGDEQFF. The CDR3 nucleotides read TGTGCCAGTAGTATAGTGGGAGGGGATGAGCAGTTCTTC.

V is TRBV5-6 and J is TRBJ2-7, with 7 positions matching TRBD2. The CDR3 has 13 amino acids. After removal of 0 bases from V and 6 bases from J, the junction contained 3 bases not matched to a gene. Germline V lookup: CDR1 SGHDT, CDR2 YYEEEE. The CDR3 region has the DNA TGTGCCAGCAGCTTGGGGGACTACGTCGAGCAGTACTTC. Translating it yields CASSLGDYVEQYF.

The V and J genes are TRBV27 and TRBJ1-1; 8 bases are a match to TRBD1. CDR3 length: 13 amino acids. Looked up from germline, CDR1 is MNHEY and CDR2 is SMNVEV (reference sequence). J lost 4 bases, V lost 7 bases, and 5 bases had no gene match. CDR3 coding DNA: TGTGCCAGCAACTACCAGGGGGCCACTGAAGCTTTCTTT. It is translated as CASNYQGATEAFF.

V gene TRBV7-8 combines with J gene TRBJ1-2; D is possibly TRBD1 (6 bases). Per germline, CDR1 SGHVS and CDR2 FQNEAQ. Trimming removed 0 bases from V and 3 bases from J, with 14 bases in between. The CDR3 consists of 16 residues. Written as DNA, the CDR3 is TGTGCCAGCAGCTTAGCTGGAGTGGGGGCGGACTATGGCTACACCTTC. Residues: CASSLAGVGADYGYTF.

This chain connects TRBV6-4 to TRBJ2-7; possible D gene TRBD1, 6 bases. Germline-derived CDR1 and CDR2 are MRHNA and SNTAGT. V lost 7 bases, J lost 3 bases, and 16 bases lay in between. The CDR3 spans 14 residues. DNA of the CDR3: TGTGCCAGCACTTTTGACAGGCTGGGCTACGAGCAGTACTTC. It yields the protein CASTFDRLGYEQYF.

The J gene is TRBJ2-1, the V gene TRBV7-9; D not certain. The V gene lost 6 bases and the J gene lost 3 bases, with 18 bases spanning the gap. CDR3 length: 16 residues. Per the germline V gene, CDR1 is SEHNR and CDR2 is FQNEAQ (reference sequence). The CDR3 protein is CASSSRLTVGYNEQFF. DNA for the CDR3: TGTGCCAGCAGTTCAAGGCTTACGGTCGGCTACAATGAGCAGTTCTTC.

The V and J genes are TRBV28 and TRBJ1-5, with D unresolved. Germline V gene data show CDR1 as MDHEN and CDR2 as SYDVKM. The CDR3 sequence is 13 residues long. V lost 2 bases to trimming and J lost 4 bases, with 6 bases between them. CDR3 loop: CASSLVGNQPQHF. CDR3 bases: TGTGCCAGCAGTTTAGTAGGAAATCAGCCCCAGCATTTT.

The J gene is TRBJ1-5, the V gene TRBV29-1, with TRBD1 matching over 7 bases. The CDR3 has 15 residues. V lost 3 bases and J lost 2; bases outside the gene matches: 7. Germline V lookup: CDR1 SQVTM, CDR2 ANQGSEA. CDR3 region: CSVELTGTGNQPQHF. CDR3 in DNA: TGCAGCGTTGAGCTAACCGGGACAGGCAATCAGCCCCAGCATTTT.

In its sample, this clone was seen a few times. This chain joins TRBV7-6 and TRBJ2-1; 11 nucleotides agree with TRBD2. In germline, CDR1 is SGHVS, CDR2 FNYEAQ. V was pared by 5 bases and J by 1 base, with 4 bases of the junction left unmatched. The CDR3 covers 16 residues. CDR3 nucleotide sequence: TGTGCCAGCAGCCCCCGGACTAGCGGGTCCTACAATGAGCAGTTCTTC. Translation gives CASSPRTSGSYNEQFF. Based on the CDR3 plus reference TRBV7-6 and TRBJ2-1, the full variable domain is GAGVSQSPRYKVTKRGQDVALRCDPISGHVSLYWYRQALGQGPEFLTYFNYEAQQDKSGLPNDRFSAERPEGSISTLTIQRTEQRDSAMYRCASSPRTSGSYNEQFFGPGTRLTVL.

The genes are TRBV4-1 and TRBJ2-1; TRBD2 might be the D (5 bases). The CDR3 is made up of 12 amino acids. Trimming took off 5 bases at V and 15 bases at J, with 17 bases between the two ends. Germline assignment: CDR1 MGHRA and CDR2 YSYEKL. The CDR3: CASSGLQMERFF. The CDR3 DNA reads TGCGCCAGCAGCGGACTTCAAATGGAGAGGTTCTTC.